A single TCR beta chain is shown here with its context. The antigen remains unidentified. CDR3 length: 16 amino acids. Per germline, CDR1 ENHRY and CDR2 SYGVKD. The V gene lost 3 bases and the J gene lost 4 bases, with 19 bases spanning the gap. The data originate from a study of T cell responses to AZD1222 COVID-19 vaccine. Points from the study as a whole: Donors skewed white British and female; clonal diversity was possibly underestimated. Repertoires were collected only later (after the peak T cell response had occurred).

Libraries were prepared by immunoSEQ multiplex PCR; TCRdb keeps only in-frame clonotypes and omits some of them. This table holds over 110,000 clones, 85% to 90% found once. This sequence joins TRBV10-3 and TRBJ2-7; a weak D match, TRBD1 (5 bases). Material: peripheral blood, obtained on day 0 of AZD1222 vaccination. This sequence originates from an adult in good health. The CDR3 loop is CAISDPQGLLKYEQYF. The CDR3 coding sequence is TGTGCCATCAGTGATCCCCAGGGCTTGCTCAAGTACGAGCAGTACTTC.